A selection of T cell receptor beta chains follows, all from one sample in a study of cytomegalovirus exposure and HLA in healthy donors. The data were produced by immunoSEQ multiplex PCR, yet TCRdb's version contains in-frame clones alone and is incomplete. The table lists 200,000 or so clones, around 82% of them singletons, with about 0.24% in the top ten. The sample consisted of PBMCs. Receptors originate from a boy younger than 18 in good health and CMV-seronegative. Each CDR3 is given with its conserved first and last residue. A D gene is named only where the DNA matches it firmly. Not every row has a clone size; where given, it reads once, few, many or a size class.

j_call v_call clone_size d_call cdr3_aa cdr3_nt
TRBJ2-6 TRBV6-1 - - CASSEAVGGAGANVLTF TGTGCCAGCAGTGAAGCGGTCGGAGGGGCCGGGGCCAACGTCCTGACTTTC
TRBJ2-5 TRBV5-4 - TRBD2 CASSPTSGRAIETQYF TGTGCCAGCAGCCCAACAAGCGGGAGGGCCATAGAGACCCAGTACTTC
TRBJ2-7 TRBV27 - - CASSSSRGSGSYEQYF TGTGCCAGCAGTTCTTCCAGGGGCAGCGGTAGCTACGAGCAGTACTTC
TRBJ2-7 TRBV5-1 - TRBD1 CASSPRTGAGIYEQYF TGCGCCAGCAGCCCCCGGACAGGAGCCGGTATCTACGAGCAGTACTTC
TRBJ1-4 TRBV7-6 - - CASSPQTTSTGEKLFF TGTGCCAGCAGCCCACAGACTACTTCAACAGGGGAAAAACTGTTTTTT
TRBJ1-1 TRBV2 - TRBD1 CASSESRTGNTEAFF TGTGCCAGCAGTGAGTCGAGGACAGGAAACACTGAAGCTTTCTTT
TRBJ1-4 TRBV29-1 once TRBD1 CSVKQGAGEKLFF TGCAGCGTAAAACAGGGGGCTGGAGAAAAACTGTTTTTT
TRBJ2-1 TRBV30 - - CAWSVRRGNEQFF TGTGCCTGGAGTGTACGGAGGGGCAATGAGCAGTTCTTC
TRBJ1-4 TRBV5-1 once - CASSGGGQLHEKLFF TGCGCCAGCAGCGGTGGAGGACAGTTACATGAAAAACTGTTTTTT
TRBJ2-1 TRBV6-1 - - CASSEKLALQEDEQFF TGTGCCAGCAGTGAAAAACTAGCCCTACAGGAGGATGAGCAGTTCTTC
TRBJ2-3 TRBV7-8 - - CASTPGDPDDTQYF TGTGCCAGCACACCAGGGGACCCCGATGATACGCAGTATTTT
TRBJ2-7 TRBV7-8 - - CASSPRNVRAYEQYF TGTGCCAGCAGCCCGAGGAATGTGAGGGCCTACGAGCAGTACTTC
TRBJ1-6 TRBV5-4 - TRBD1 CASSVRQGNSPLHF TGTGCCAGCAGCGTCAGACAGGGGAATTCACCCCTCCACTTT
TRBJ2-1 TRBV5-1 - - CASSQTTGPSYNEQFF TGCGCCAGCAGTCAAACTACAGGCCCATCCTACAATGAGCAGTTCTTC
TRBJ1-5 TRBV5-8 - - CASRIRGNQPQHF TGTGCCAGTCGTATCAGGGGCAATCAGCCCCAGCATTTT
TRBJ1-2 TRBV27 - - CASSLVGANGYTF TGTGCCAGCAGTTTAGTGGGGGCAAATGGCTACACCTTC
TRBJ1-4 TRBV7-2 - - CASSRQATNEKLFF TGTGCCAGCAGCCGACAGGCAACTAATGAAAAACTGTTTTTT
TRBJ1-1 TRBV19 - - CASSIEPPVTEAFF TGTGCCAGTAGTATTGAGCCCCCGGTGACTGAAGCTTTCTTT
TRBJ2-1 TRBV10-3 - TRBD1 CAISESAPGQGSKNEQFF TGTGCCATCAGTGAGTCGGCCCCTGGACAGGGTTCCAAGAATGAGCAGTTCTTC
TRBJ2-2 TRBV5-1 - TRBD2 CASRMTSGNTGELFF TGCGCCAGCAGAATGACTAGCGGGAACACCGGGGAGCTGTTTTTT
TRBJ1-2 TRBV2 few - CASSTRGVGYGYTF TGTGCCAGCAGCACGCGGGGGGTAGGGTATGGCTACACCTTC
TRBJ1-2 TRBV29-1 - TRBD1 CSVWTGPNYGYTF TGCAGCGTTTGGACAGGCCCTAACTATGGCTACACCTTC
TRBJ1-2 TRBV2 - - CASSDGRGVGGYTF TGTGCCAGCAGTGACGGTCGGGGGGTGGGAGGCTACACCTTC
TRBJ1-2 TRBV6-5 - TRBD1 CASSISGQGNYGYTF TGTGCCAGCAGTATCTCGGGACAGGGAAACTATGGCTACACCTTC
TRBJ2-3 TRBV11-2 once - CASSLVSHCTDTQYF TGTGCCAGCAGCTTAGTTTCCCACTGCACAGATACGCAGTATTTT
TRBJ1-4 TRBV6-1 - TRBD1 CASSGTGGGEKLFF TGTGCCAGCAGCGGGACAGGGGGCGGTGAAAAACTGTTTTTT
TRBJ2-7 TRBV6-6 - TRBD1 CASRTGSTYEQYF TGTGCCAGCAGGACAGGGTCCACCTACGAGCAGTACTTC
TRBJ2-2 TRBV2 once TRBD1 CASSKQGPLTGELFF TGTGCCAGCAGTAAACAGGGGCCCCTCACCGGGGAGCTGTTTTTT
TRBJ2-1 TRBV7-8 - - CASSPLNRVYNEQFF TGTGCCAGCAGCCCCCTTAACAGAGTCTACAATGAGCAGTTCTTC
TRBJ1-1 TRBV5-1 - - CASSLGATEAFF TGCGCCAGCAGCCTGGGGGCTACTGAAGCTTTCTTT
TRBJ1-3 TRBV10-3 - - CAISEGMLSGNTIYF TGTGCCATCAGTGAGGGCATGCTCTCTGGAAACACCATATATTTT
TRBJ2-7 TRBV7-3 once TRBD2 CASSRGLTYEQYF TGTGCCAGCAGCCGGGGACTAACCTACGAGCAGTACTTC
TRBJ1-1 TRBV9 - - CASSAGGGGTEAFF TGTGCCAGCAGCGCCGGGGGGGGCGGCACTGAAGCTTTCTTT
TRBJ2-7 TRBV6-1 few - CASSTVGGSPEQYF TGTGCCAGCAGTACCGTAGGGGGATCCCCAGAGCAGTACTTC
TRBJ2-3 TRBV4-1 - - CASSQDGQAVDTQYF TGCGCCAGCAGCCAAGATGGCCAGGCTGTAGATACGCAGTATTTT
TRBJ2-7 TRBV19 - TRBD1 CASTPGQGYYEQYF TGTGCCAGTACTCCGGGACAGGGCTACTACGAGCAGTACTTC
TRBJ2-7 TRBV25-1 - - CASDGGWSYEQYF TGTGCCAGCGACGGAGGGTGGTCCTACGAGCAGTACTTC
TRBJ2-1 TRBV13 - TRBD1 CASSPPGQTVYNEQFF TGTGCCAGCAGCCCCCCGGGACAGACAGTCTACAATGAGCAGTTCTTC
TRBJ2-2 TRBV27 - TRBD1 CASRPTGGVSGELFF TGTGCCAGCAGGCCGACAGGGGGCGTCTCCGGGGAGCTGTTTTTT
TRBJ2-1 TRBV7-3 - TRBD2 CASSLTRGTYNEQFF TGTGCCAGCAGCTTAACGCGGGGGACTTACAATGAGCAGTTCTTC
TRBJ2-7 TRBV10-3 - TRBD2 CAIRTSGPTYEQYF TGTGCCATTAGGACTAGCGGGCCCACCTACGAGCAGTACTTC
TRBJ1-3 TRBV6-1 - TRBD1 CASSETGGGGNTIYF TGTGCCAGCAGTGAAACAGGGGGCGGTGGAAACACCATATATTTT
TRBJ1-1 TRBV19 - TRBD1 CAGRQGANTEAFF TGTGCCGGGCGACAGGGAGCGAACACTGAAGCTTTCTTT
TRBJ1-2 TRBV6-1 few - CASSELRGNYGYTF TGTGCCAGCAGTGAGTTGCGGGGGAACTATGGCTACACCTTC
TRBJ1-2 TRBV6-1 - - CASTPAGGGYTF TGTGCCAGCACCCCGGCGGGAGGTGGCTACACCTTC
TRBJ2-2 TRBV10-1 - - CASSETGTGELFF TGCGCCAGCAGTGAGACAGGAACCGGGGAGCTGTTTTTT
TRBJ2-3 TRBV19 - TRBD2 CASSATSDTQYF TGTGCCAGCTCCGCGACTAGCGATACGCAGTATTTT
TRBJ1-1 TRBV6-1 once - CASSETRGPMNTEAFF TGTGCCAGCAGTGAAACAAGGGGCCCGATGAACACTGAAGCTTTCTTT
TRBJ2-2 TRBV13 few - CASSLGVAPTGELFF TGTGCCAGCAGCTTAGGAGTGGCCCCCACCGGGGAGCTGTTTTTT
TRBJ1-3 TRBV10-3 - - CAIQRGVTGNTIYF TGTGCCATCCAGCGGGGGGTTACTGGAAACACCATATATTTT
TRBJ2-7 TRBV13 - - CASSLRLEQYF TGTGCCAGCAGCCTCCGTCTCGAGCAGTACTTC
TRBJ1-5 TRBV2 - - CASQPQGQIQGAQHF TGTGCCAGCCAGCCTCAAGGACAGATTCAAGGGGCCCAGCATTTT
TRBJ2-3 TRBV4-2 - - CASSQDGGTRQYF TGTGCCAGCAGCCAAGATGGGGGGACCCGGCAGTATTTT
TRBJ1-5 TRBV9 few TRBD1 CASSAQDRSNQPQHF TGTGCCAGCAGCGCCCAGGACAGGAGCAATCAGCCCCAGCATTTT
TRBJ2-3 TRBV7-3 few TRBD2 CASSTAVGTSADTQYF TGTGCCAGCAGCACCGCCGTAGGGACTAGCGCAGATACGCAGTATTTT